One sample yielded the 29 T cell receptor beta chains listed below, sequenced in a study of CD8+ T cells in alopecia areata. RNA, once extracted, was reverse transcribed into cDNA for use as the sequencing template. Repertoires were generated with immunoSEQ multiplex PCR, while TCRdb's copy carries only in-frame clones and drops some. The data show 80,000 to 100,000 clones, more than 35% seen once. The sample comprised CD4+ T cells sorted from blood. The source of these receptors is a human donor with alopecia areata.

The CDR3 nucleotides are TGCGCCAGCAGCCTCCTGGGGGAGCTGTTTTTT. Residues: CASSLLGELFF. The rearrangement links TRBV4-1 to TRBJ2-2; D unclear. Trimming took off 4 bases at V and 8 bases at J, with 5 bases between the two ends. Germline values: CDR1 MGHRA, CDR2 YSYEKL. The CDR3 totals 11 residues.

The gene calls are TRBV27 and TRBJ2-5, with 9 bases identical to TRBD2. The ends lost 0 bases at V and 4 bases at J; junction bases unmatched: 0. Germline V CDR1 and CDR2: MNHEY, SMNVEV (reference sequence). The CDR3 contains 14 residues. This chain's CDR3 is CASSLSLAGETQYF. CDR3 in DNA: TGTGCCAGCAGTTTATCACTAGCGGGAGAGACCCAGTACTTC.

The chain's CDR3 is CASSLVGQGAYGYTF. CDR3 nucleotide sequence: TGCGCCAGCAGCTTGGTGGGACAGGGGGCCTATGGCTACACCTTC. V and J are TRBV5-1 and TRBJ1-2; 12 bases map to TRBD1. Per germline, CDR1 SGHRS and CDR2 YFSETQ. J lost 4 bases, V lost 0 bases, and 1 base had no gene match. The CDR3 consists of 15 residues.

A few counts support this clone. The J gene is TRBJ2-3, the V gene TRBV5-4; unclear D gene. The CDR3 has 16 amino acids. Trimming pared 0 bases from V and 2 bases from J, leaving 13 bases between. Germline V gives CDR1 SGHNT, CDR2 YYREEE (reference sequence). In DNA form, the CDR3 reads TGTGCCAGCAGCTTGGCCAACCTCCCCCCCACAGATACGCAGTATTTT. This encodes CASSLANLPPTDTQYF.

The chain uses TRBV5-1 and TRBJ2-7; D remains ambiguous. The CDR3 is made up of 12 amino acids. Per the germline V gene, CDR1 is SGHRS and CDR2 is YFSETQ. Trimming removed 2 bases from V and 5 bases from J, with 8 bases in between. The CDR3 region is CASSFGRDEQYF. The CDR3 bases are TGCGCCAGCAGCTTCGGCCGGGACGAGCAGTACTTC.

J is TRBJ1-2 and V is TRBV28; 7 bases are a match to TRBD1. Losses at the gene ends were 5 bases for V and 0 bases for J; bases not matched to a gene: 6. The CDR3 consists of 15 residues. Per the germline V gene, CDR1 is MDHEN and CDR2 is SYDVKM. The CDR3: CASSPGDSPNYGYTF. As DNA, the CDR3 is TGTGCCAGCAGTCCCGGGGACAGCCCTAACTATGGCTACACCTTC.

This clone was counted a few times. J is TRBJ2-7 and V is TRBV30; 7 nucleotides agree with TRBD1. This CDR3 has 15 amino acids. Losses at the gene ends were 0 bases for V and 5 bases for J; bases not matched to a gene: 10. Germline CDR1 is GTSNPN and CDR2 is SVGIG (reference sequence). CDR3 DNA sequence: TGTGCCTGGAGTGTACCGACAGGGTTACTCGACGAGCAGTACTTC. Its protein product is CAWSVPTGLLDEQYF.

The chain combines TRBV29-1 with TRBJ2-5, with D possibly matching TRBD1 (8 bases). Trimming removed 5 bases from V and 1 base from J, with 20 bases in between. Germline V gives CDR1 SQVTM, CDR2 ANQGSEA. The CDR3 runs 16 residues. CDR3 DNA sequence: TGCAGCGTTACAGCCACAGGGGGGGTCCTCCAAGAGACCCAGTACTTC. This gives the protein CSVTATGGVLQETQYF.

This clone has only a few counts. The rearrangement links TRBV29-1 to TRBJ2-3; D is unresolved. With 3 bases removed from V and 0 bases from J, the gap between germline ends came to 4 bases. The CDR3 consists of 12 residues. Germline-derived CDR1 and CDR2 are SQVTM and ANQGSEA. CDR3 loop: CSVELSTDTQYF. The CDR3 region has the DNA TGCAGCGTTGAGCTTAGCACAGATACGCAGTATTTT.

The chain is built from TRBV13 and TRBJ2-7, with TRBD2 identical over 7 bases. The CDR3 is made up of 16 amino acids. The germline V gene has CDR1 PRHDT and CDR2 FYEKMQ (reference sequence). V lost 5 bases to trimming and J lost 3 bases; unmatched junction nucleotides: 13. CDR3 sequence (DNA): TGTGCCAGCAGCCCTAGGTTGGCGGGAGCAGACTACGAGCAGTACTTC. This sequence encodes CASSPRLAGADYEQYF.

The V call is TRBV6-6, the J call TRBJ1-5; D is perhaps TRBD1 (6 bases). V dropped 5 bases and J dropped 4 bases, with 15 bases sitting between them. In germline, CDR1 is MNHNY, CDR2 SVGAGI (reference sequence). The CDR3 totals 15 residues. CDR3 loop: CASSHTGSENQPQHF. The CDR3 bases are TGTGCCAGCAGTCATACAGGGTCCGAGAATCAGCCCCAGCATTTT.

The chain employs TRBV25-1 and TRBJ2-1, with D unresolved. Germline-derived CDR1 and CDR2 are MGHDK and SYGVNS. The ends were cut back, 4 bases at V and 4 bases at J, with 5 bases in the middle. This CDR3 contains 12 residues. CDR3 amino acids: CASSVTYNEQFF. The DNA for the CDR3 is TGTGCCAGCAGTGTAACTTACAATGAGCAGTTCTTC.

This clone appeared a single time. The chain links TRBV5-6 to TRBJ1-5; D is ambiguous. CDR3 length: 14 amino acids. V gave up 1 base and J gave up 4 bases, with 9 bases separating them. Germline-derived CDR1 and CDR2 are SGHDT and YYEEEE. CDR3 sequence: CASSLLSANQPQHF. DNA for the CDR3: TGTGCCAGCAGCTTGTTGTCAGCTAATCAGCCCCAGCATTTT.

Here the CDR3 reads CASSLVEVRADTQYF. Here the CDR3 DNA reads TGTGCCAGCAGCTTGGTTGAGGTCCGAGCAGATACGCAGTATTTT. V and J are TRBV7-2 and TRBJ2-3; D is undetermined. V gave up 3 bases and J gave up 4 bases, with 14 bases separating them. Germline assignment: CDR1 SGHTA and CDR2 FQGNSA. The length of the CDR3 is 15 residues.

The gene calls are TRBV29-1 and TRBJ2-1; 9 nucleotides match TRBD2. CDR1 and CDR2 from the germline V gene are SQVTM and ANQGSEA. V lost 8 bases to trimming and J lost 4 bases; unmatched junction nucleotides: 9. This CDR3 contains 14 residues. CDR3 nucleotides: TGCAGCTGTGGGGGAGCGGGGGGTTACAATGAGCAGTTCTTC. Protein product: CSCGGAGGYNEQFF.

This chain connects TRBV9 to TRBJ2-5, with D hard to call. With 1 base removed from V and 2 bases from J, the gap between germline ends came to 9 bases. The CDR3 has 14 residues. Germline V CDR1 and CDR2: SGDLS, YYNGEE. The CDR3: CASSVTGQQETQYF. The DNA of the CDR3 is TGTGCCAGCAGCGTAACCGGTCAGCAAGAGACCCAGTACTTC. Full variable domain (rest looked up from reference TRBV9 and TRBJ2-5): DSGVTQTPKHLITATGQRVTLRCSPRSGDLSVYWYQQSLDQGLQFLIQYYNGEERAKGNILERFSAQQFPDLHSELNLSSLELGDSALYFCASSVTGQQETQYFGPGTRLLVL.

The rearrangement uses TRBV30 and TRBJ2-7, with 7 bases that match TRBD1. The CDR3 extends over 12 amino acids. The germline gives CDR1 GTSNPN, CDR2 SVGIG (reference sequence). The J segment lost 5 bases and the V segment lost 3 bases, leaving 4 bases of the junction unmatched. CDR3 protein: CAWSDRAHEQYF. In DNA, the CDR3 is TGTGCCTGGAGCGACAGGGCCCACGAGCAGTACTTC.

This clone was observed a few times. The genes are TRBV5-1 and TRBJ1-5, with D perhaps TRBD1 (6 bases). The germline gives CDR1 SGHRS, CDR2 YFSETQ. V shed 0 bases and J shed 3 bases, with 10 bases lying between them. This CDR3 contains 15 residues. The CDR3 here is CASSLGGGNNQPQHF. The CDR3 DNA follows: TGCGCCAGCAGCTTGGGCGGGGGCAACAATCAGCCCCAGCATTTT.

This chain joins TRBV14 and TRBJ2-7, with 8 bases aligning to TRBD1. With 4 bases clipped from V and 2 bases from J, the junction kept 1 base outside the gene matches. The CDR3 covers 13 residues. CDR1 is SGHDN, CDR2 FVKESK, per germline. The CDR3 DNA reads as TGTGCCAGCAGCCCACAGGGGGCCTACGAGCAGTACTTC. Its protein product is CASSPQGAYEQYF.

V usage is TRBV30 and J usage is TRBJ2-2; 8 bases agree with TRBD2. The CDR3 is 17 residues long. With 2 bases clipped from V and 7 bases from J, the junction kept 15 bases outside the gene matches. The germline CDR1 and CDR2 sequences are GTSNPN and SVGIG (reference sequence). CDR3 sequence reads: CAWSPTTSGLWGGELFF. The DNA for the CDR3 is TGTGCCTGGAGTCCGACCACTAGCGGACTGTGGGGCGGGGAGCTGTTTTTT. Full variable domain (outside the CDR3, taken from reference TRBV30 and TRBJ2-2): SQTIHQWPATLVQPVGSPLSLECTVEGTSNPNLYWYRQAAGRGLQLLFYSVGIGQISSEVPQNLSASRPQDRQFILSSKKLLLSDSGFYLCAWSPTTSGLWGGELFFGEGSRLTVL.

This clone was seen a handful of times. The V and J genes are TRBV28 and TRBJ2-5; D not certain. The CDR3 runs to 18 residues. Germline values: CDR1 MDHEN, CDR2 SYDVKM. V lost 6 bases and J 5 bases, leaving 28 bases between the germline ends. CDR3: CASSVLLPKDFTGETQYF. The CDR3 DNA follows: TGTGCCAGCAGCGTCCTTCTGCCCAAGGATTTTACCGGGGAGACCCAGTACTTC.

CDR3 loop: CASVDRGGQGYTF. DNA for the CDR3: TGTGCCAGCGTCGATCGGGGGGGCCAGGGCTACACCTTC. The J gene is TRBJ1-2, the V gene TRBV6-5; perhaps TRBD1 as D (6 bases). The CDR3 extends over 13 amino acids. Trimming pared 8 bases from V and 8 bases from J, leaving 18 bases between. In germline, CDR1 is MNHEY, CDR2 SVGAGI.

This clone was detected only a few times. The chain combines TRBV7-8 with TRBJ2-6; D ambiguous. The CDR3 is 13 amino acids. Germline CDR1 reads SGHVS; CDR2 reads FQNEAQ. Between the trimmed V and J ends, which lost 6 bases and 1 base, there was a span of 4 bases. For the CDR3, the DNA is TGTGCCAGCAGGGTATCTGGGGCCAACGTCCTGACTTTC. Its translation: CASRVSGANVLTF.

The chain couples TRBV30 to TRBJ1-4; maybe TRBD1 (5 bases). The V gene lost 3 bases and the J gene lost 8 bases, with 16 bases spanning the gap. The CDR3 is made up of 14 amino acids. Germline V gene data show CDR1 as GTSNPN and CDR2 as SVGIG (reference sequence). The CDR3 region is CAWRGRQGVEKLFF. The DNA of the CDR3 is TGTGCCTGGAGAGGGAGGCAGGGAGTCGAAAAACTGTTTTTT.

The gene calls are TRBV5-1 and TRBJ1-1, with D possibly matching TRBD1 (5 bases). The CDR3 contains 13 residues. Trimming removed 7 bases at V and 0 bases at J, with 10 bases between. CDR1 is SGHRS and CDR2 is YFSETQ in the germline V gene. Here the CDR3 reads CASFEGVNTEAFF. CDR3 nucleotides: TGCGCCAGCTTCGAAGGGGTGAACACTGAAGCTTTCTTT.

The chain joins TRBV30 to TRBJ2-7, with TRBD2 matching 10 bases. The junction had 7 bases not matched to a gene; V was cut back by 8 bases and J by 3 bases. Per germline, CDR1 GTSNPN and CDR2 SVGIG (reference sequence). The CDR3 is made up of 13 amino acids. The CDR3 sequence: CAGGLARDYEQYF. In DNA, the CDR3 is TGTGCCGGGGGACTAGCGAGAGACTACGAGCAGTACTTC.

V gene TRBV15 combines with J gene TRBJ2-7, with D perhaps TRBD2 (5 bases). CDR1 and CDR2 (germline): LNHNV, YYDKDF (reference sequence). The CDR3 length is 14 residues. The ends were cut back, 0 bases at V and 2 bases at J, with 8 bases in the middle. For the CDR3, the DNA is TGTGCCACCAGCAGAGATCGGGGTCCCTACGAGCAGTACTTC. It specifies CATSRDRGPYEQYF.

The rearrangement uses TRBV27 and TRBJ2-7; D ambiguous. V was trimmed by 2 bases and J by 3 bases, leaving 14 bases between them. The CDR3 consists of 15 residues. Per germline, CDR1 MNHEY and CDR2 SMNVEV (reference sequence). The CDR3 loop reads CASSLVSTMGYEQYF. CDR3 nucleotide sequence: TGTGCCAGCAGTTTAGTCAGTACAATGGGCTACGAGCAGTACTTC.

This clone showed up just a few times. This chain uses TRBV2 with TRBJ2-4; TRBD1 agrees at 9 bases. The CDR3 consists of 13 residues. The germline gives CDR1 SNHLY, CDR2 FYNNEI. J lost 3 bases, V lost 8 bases, and 2 bases had no gene match. The chain's CDR3 is CASRGQGKNIQYF. DNA for the CDR3: TGTGCCAGCCGGGGACAGGGCAAAAACATTCAGTACTTC.